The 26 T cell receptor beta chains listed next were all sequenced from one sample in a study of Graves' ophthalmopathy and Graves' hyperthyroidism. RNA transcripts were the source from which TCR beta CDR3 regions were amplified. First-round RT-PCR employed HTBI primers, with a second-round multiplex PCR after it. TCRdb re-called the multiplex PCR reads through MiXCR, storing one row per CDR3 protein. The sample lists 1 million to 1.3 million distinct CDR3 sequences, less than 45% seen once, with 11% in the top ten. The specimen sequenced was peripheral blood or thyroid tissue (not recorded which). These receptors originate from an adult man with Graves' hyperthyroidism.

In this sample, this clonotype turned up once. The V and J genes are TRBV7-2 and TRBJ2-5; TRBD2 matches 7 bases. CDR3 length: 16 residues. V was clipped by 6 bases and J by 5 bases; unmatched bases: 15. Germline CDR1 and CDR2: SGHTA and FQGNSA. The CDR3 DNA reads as TGTGCCAGCAGATCTAGTGGGCGGGAGCGTTCCGAGACCCAGTACTTC. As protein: CASRSSGRERSETQYF.

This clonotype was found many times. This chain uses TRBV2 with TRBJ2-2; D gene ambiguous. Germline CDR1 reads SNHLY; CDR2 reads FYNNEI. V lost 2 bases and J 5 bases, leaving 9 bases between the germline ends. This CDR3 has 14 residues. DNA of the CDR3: TGTGCCAGCAGTGAATCACAGTTGACCGGGGAGCTGTTTTTT. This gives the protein CASSESQLTGELFF.

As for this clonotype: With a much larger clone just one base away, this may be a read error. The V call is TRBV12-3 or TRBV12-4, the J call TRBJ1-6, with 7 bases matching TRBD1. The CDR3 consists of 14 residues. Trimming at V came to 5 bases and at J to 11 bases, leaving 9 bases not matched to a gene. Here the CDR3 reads CASSDWDSPPPLHF. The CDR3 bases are TGTGCCAGCAGTGACTGGGACAGTCCTCCACCCCTCCACTTT.

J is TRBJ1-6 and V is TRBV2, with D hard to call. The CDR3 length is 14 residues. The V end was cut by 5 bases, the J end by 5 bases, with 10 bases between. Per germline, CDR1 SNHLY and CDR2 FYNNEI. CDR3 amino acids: CASSNDGDNSPLHF. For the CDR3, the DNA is TGTGCCAGCAGTAACGACGGAGATAATTCACCCCTCCACTTT.

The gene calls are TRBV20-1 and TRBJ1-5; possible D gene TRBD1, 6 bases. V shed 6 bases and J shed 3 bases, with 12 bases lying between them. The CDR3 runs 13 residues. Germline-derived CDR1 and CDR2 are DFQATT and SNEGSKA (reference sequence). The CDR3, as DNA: TGCAGTGCCTCGGACAGTGTCAATCAGCCCCAGCATTTT. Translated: CSASDSVNQPQHF.

The CDR3 region has the DNA TGTGCCAGCAGTCGAGAGACCCGGTCACCCCTCCACTTT. Residues: CASSRETRSPLHF. The rearrangement links TRBV6-5 to TRBJ1-6; no firm D call. The V end was cut by 5 bases, the J end by 10 bases, with 12 bases between. Germline V gene data show CDR1 as MNHEY and CDR2 as SVGAGI. The CDR3 is made up of 13 amino acids.

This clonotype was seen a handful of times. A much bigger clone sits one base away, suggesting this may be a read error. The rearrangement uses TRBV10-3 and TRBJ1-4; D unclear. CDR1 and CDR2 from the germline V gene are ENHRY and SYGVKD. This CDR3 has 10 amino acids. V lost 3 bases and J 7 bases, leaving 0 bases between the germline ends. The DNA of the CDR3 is TGTGCCATCAGTGATGAAAAACTGTTTTTT. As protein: CAISDEKLFF.

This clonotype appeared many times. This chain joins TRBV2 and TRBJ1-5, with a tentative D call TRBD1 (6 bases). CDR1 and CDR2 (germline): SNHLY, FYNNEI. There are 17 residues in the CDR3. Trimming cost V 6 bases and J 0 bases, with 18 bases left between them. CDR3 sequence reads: CASSPGTTLRSNQPQHF. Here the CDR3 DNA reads TGTGCCAGCAGCCCCGGGACAACTTTACGTAGCAATCAGCCCCAGCATTTT.

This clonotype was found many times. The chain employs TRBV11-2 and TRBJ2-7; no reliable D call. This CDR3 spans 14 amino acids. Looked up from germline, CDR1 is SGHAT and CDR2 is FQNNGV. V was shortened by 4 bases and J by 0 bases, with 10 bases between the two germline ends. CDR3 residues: CASSSPVSSYEQYF. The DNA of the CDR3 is TGTGCCAGCAGCTCACCAGTGAGCTCCTACGAGCAGTACTTC.

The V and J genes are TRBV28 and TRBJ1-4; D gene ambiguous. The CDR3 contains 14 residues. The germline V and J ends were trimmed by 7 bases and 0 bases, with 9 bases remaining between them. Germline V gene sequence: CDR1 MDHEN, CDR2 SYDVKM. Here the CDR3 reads CASTTPATNEKLFF. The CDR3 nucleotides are TGTGCCAGCACCACACCGGCAACTAATGAAAAACTGTTTTTT.

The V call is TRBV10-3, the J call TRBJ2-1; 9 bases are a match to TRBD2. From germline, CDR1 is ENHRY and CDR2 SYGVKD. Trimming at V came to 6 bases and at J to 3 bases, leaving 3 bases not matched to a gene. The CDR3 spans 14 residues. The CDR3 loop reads CAIRPAGGYNEQFF. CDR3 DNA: TGTGCCATCAGACCAGCGGGAGGCTACAATGAGCAGTTCTTC.

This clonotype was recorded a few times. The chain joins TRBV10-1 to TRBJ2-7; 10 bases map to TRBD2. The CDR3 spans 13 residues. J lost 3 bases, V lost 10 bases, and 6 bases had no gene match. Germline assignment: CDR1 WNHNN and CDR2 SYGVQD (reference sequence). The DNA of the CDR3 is TGCGCCACCATCCTAGCGGGGGACTACGAGCAGTACTTC. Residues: CATILAGDYEQYF.

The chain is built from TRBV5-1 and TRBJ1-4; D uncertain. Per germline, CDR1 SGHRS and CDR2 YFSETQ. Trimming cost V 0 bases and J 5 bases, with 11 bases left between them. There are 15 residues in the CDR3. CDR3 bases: TGCGCCAGCAGCTTGGACGGAGAAAGGAATGAAAAACTGTTTTTT. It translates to CASSLDGERNEKLFF.

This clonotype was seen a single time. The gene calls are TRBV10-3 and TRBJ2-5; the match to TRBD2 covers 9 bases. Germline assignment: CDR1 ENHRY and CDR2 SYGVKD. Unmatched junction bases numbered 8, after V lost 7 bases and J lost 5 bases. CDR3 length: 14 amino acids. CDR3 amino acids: CAIMTSGDSETQYF. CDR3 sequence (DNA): TGTGCCATCATGACTAGCGGTGATAGTGAGACCCAGTACTTC.

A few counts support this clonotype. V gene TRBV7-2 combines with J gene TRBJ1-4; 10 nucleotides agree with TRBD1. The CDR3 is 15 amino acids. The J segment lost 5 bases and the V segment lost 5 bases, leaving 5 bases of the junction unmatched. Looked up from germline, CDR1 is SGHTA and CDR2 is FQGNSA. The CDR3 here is CASSQDRGRNEKLFF. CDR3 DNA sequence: TGTGCCAGCAGCCAAGACAGGGGGCGGAATGAAAAACTGTTTTTT.

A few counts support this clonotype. The CDR3 DNA reads TGCGCCTCTGGCACATTTGGCAATCAGCCCCAGCATTTT. It yields the protein CASGTFGNQPQHF. V and J are TRBV4-1 and TRBJ1-5; D unclear. The CDR3 contains 13 residues. Trimming shortened V by 11 bases and J by 2 bases, and 13 bases separated the two germline ends. Germline V gives CDR1 MGHRA, CDR2 YSYEKL.

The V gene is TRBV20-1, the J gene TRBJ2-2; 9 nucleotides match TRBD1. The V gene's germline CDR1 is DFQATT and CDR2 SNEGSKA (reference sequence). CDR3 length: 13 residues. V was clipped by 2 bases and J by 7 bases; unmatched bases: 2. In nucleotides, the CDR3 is TGCAGTGCTAGAAAGACAGGGGGCGGGGAGCTGTTTTTT. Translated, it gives CSARKTGGGELFF.

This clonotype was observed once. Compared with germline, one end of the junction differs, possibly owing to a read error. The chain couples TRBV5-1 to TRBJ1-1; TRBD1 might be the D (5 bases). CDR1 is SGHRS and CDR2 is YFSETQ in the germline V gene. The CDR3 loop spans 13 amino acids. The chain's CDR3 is CAGSPGLMTEAFF. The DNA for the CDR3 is TGCGCCGGCAGCCCGGGACTGATGACTGAAGCTTTCTTT.

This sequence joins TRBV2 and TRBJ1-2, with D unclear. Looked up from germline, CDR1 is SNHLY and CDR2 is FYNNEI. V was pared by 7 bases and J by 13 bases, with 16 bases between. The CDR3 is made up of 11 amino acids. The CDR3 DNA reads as TGTGCCAGCACTAAAGGCAACTTCTGCACCTTC. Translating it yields CASTKGNFCTF.

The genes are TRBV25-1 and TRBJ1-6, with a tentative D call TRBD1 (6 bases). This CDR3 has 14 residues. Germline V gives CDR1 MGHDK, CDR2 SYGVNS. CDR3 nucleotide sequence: TGTGCTAGTGGTGCGGGGGGCAATAATTCACCCCTCCACTTT. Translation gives CASGAGGNNSPLHF. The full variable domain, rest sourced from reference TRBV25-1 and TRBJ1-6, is EADIYQTPRYLVIGTGKKITLECSQTMGHDKMYWYQQDPGMELHLIHYSYGVNSTEKGDLSSESTVSRIRTEHFPLTLESARPSHTSQYLCASGAGGNNSPLHFGNGTRLTVT.

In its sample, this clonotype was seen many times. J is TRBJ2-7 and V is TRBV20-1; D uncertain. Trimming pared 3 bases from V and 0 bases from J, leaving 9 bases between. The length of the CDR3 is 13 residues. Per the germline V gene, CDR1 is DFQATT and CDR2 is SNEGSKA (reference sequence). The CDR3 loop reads CSASATNSYEQYF. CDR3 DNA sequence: TGCAGTGCTAGTGCGACCAACTCCTACGAGCAGTACTTC.

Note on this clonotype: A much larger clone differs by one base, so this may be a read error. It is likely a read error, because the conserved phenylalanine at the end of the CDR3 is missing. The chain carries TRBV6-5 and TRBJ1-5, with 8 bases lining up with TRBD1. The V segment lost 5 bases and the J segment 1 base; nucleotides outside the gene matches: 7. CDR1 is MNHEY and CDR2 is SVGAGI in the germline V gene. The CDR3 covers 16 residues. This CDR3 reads CASSADRGLSNQPQHL. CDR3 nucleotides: TGTGCCAGCAGTGCCGACAGGGGTCTAAGCAATCAGCCCCAGCATCTT.

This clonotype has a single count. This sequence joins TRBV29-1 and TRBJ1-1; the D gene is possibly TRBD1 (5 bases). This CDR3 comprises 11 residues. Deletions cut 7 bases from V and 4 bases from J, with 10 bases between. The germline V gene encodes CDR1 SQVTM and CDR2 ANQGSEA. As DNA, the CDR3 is TGCAGCGCAGGGAGCGGCACTGAAGCTTTCTTT. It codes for CSAGSGTEAFF. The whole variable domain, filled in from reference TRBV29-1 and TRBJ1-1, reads SAVISQKPSRDICQRGTSLTIQCQVDSQVTMMFWYRQQPGQSLTLIATANQGSEATYESGFVIDKFPISRPNLTFSTLTVSNMSPEDSSIYLCSAGSGTEAFFGQGTRLTVV.

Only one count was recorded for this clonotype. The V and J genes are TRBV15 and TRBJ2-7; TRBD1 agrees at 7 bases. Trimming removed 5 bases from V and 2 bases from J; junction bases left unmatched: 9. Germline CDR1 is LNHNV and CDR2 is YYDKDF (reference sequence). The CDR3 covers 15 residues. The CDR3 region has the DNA TGTGCCACCAGCGAGGTGGCAGGGGGTCCCTACGAGCAGTACTTC. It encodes CATSEVAGGPYEQYF.

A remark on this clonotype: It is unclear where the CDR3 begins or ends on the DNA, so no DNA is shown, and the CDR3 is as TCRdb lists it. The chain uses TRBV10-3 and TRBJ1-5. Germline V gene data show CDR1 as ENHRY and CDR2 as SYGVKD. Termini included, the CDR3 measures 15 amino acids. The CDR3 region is CAICSAGGSNQPQHF.

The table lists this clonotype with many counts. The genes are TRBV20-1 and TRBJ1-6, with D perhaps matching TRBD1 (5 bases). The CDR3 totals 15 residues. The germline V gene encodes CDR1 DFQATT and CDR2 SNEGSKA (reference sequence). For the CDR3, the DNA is TGCAGCGGAGAAGACGCAGGGCCTTTTCGATCACCCCTCCACTTT. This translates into CSGEDAGPFRSPLHF.